The 24 T cell receptor beta chains below were found in one sample sequenced in a study of graft-versus-host responses after intestinal transplantation. No cognate antigen is known for these TCRs. The protocol was immunoSEQ multiplex PCR, while the TCRdb copy is restricted to in-frame clones and leaves out a portion. The profile shows roughly 97,000 clones, roughly nine tenths of them singletons. The sample in question was unstimulated CD4+ T cells sorted from spleen or lymph node cells, obtained before transplant. The receptors shown here come from a human donor who was the organ donor for an intestinal transplant.

V usage is TRBV9 and J usage is TRBJ2-5, with 11 bases aligning to TRBD2. After removal of 2 bases from V and 1 base from J, the junction contained 7 bases not matched to a gene. This CDR3 spans 17 amino acids. The germline CDR1 and CDR2 sequences are SGDLS and YYNGEE. In DNA form, the CDR3 reads TGTGCCAGCAGCGTTTCTGCTAGCGGGGGGAGCCAAGAGACCCAGTACTTC. Translation gives CASSVSASGGSQETQYF.

This rearrangement joins TRBV19 to TRBJ1-1; D remains unclear. Trimming cost V 7 bases and J 4 bases, with 10 bases left between them. Germline V lookup: CDR1 LNHDA, CDR2 SQIVND (reference sequence). This CDR3 has 12 residues. CDR3 DNA: TGTGCCAGTATGGAGGGTCGCACTGAAGCTTTCTTT. Residues: CASMEGRTEAFF.

V is TRBV6-6 and J is TRBJ1-6; D is ambiguous. V was shortened by 4 bases and J by 0 bases, with 10 bases between the two germline ends. CDR3 length: 16 residues. Germline CDR1 MNHNY, CDR2 SVGAGI (reference sequence). Here the CDR3 DNA reads TGTGCCAGCAGTTCCCCGACGGGCTCCTATAATTCACCCCTCCACTTT. It encodes CASSSPTGSYNSPLHF.

The rearrangement links TRBV7-9 to TRBJ2-7; perhaps TRBD2 as D (6 bases). CDR1 SEHNR and CDR2 FQNEAQ come from the germline V gene (reference sequence). V lost 4 bases to trimming and J lost 0 bases, with 13 bases between them. CDR3 length equals 15 residues. CDR3 protein: CASSSWGVPSYEQYF. The CDR3 DNA reads as TGTGCCAGCAGCTCGTGGGGGGTCCCCTCCTACGAGCAGTACTTC. The full variable domain, in which reference TRBV7-9 and TRBJ2-7 provide the parts outside the CDR3, is DTGVSQNPRHKITKRGQNVTFRCDPISEHNRLYWYRQTLGQGPEFLTYFQNEAQLEKSRLLSDRFSAERPKGSFSTLEIQRTEQGDSAMYLCASSSWGVPSYEQYFGPGTRLTVT.

This clone has just one count. The CDR3 loop reads CASSQQVLYGYTF. The CDR3 bases are TGTGCCAGCAGCCAACAGGTTCTCTATGGCTACACCTTC. The V call is TRBV16, the J call TRBJ1-2; unclear D gene. The CDR3 is 13 amino acids. CDR1 is KGHSY and CDR2 is FQNENV in the germline V gene. V shed 2 bases and J shed 4 bases, with 8 bases lying between them.

The table lists this clone with a count of one. The chain joins TRBV4-2 to TRBJ2-3; D might be TRBD2 (6 bases). The CDR3 totals 15 residues. Trimming took 3 bases from V and 6 from J, leaving 16 bases between them. Germline CDR1 and CDR2: LGHNA and YNFKEQ. The CDR3 loop reads CASSHPGPGGDTQYF. CDR3 in DNA: TGTGCCAGCAGCCATCCGGGGCCAGGAGGGGATACGCAGTATTTT.

The gene calls are TRBV7-9 and TRBJ1-1, with D perhaps TRBD1 (6 bases). Germline loops: CDR1 SEHNR, CDR2 FQNEAQ (reference sequence). The CDR3 is made up of 15 amino acids. Trimming took off 3 bases at V and 5 bases at J, with 16 bases between the two ends. The CDR3 region is CASSFQQGTRTEAFF. The CDR3 DNA reads TGTGCCAGCAGCTTTCAACAGGGTACGAGGACTGAAGCTTTCTTT.

The chain employs TRBV5-6 and TRBJ2-7; 8 bases match TRBD1. The germline V gene encodes CDR1 SGHDT and CDR2 YYEEEE. The CDR3 is made up of 13 amino acids. J was trimmed by 7 bases and V by 4 bases; bases with no gene match: 7. The CDR3 DNA sequence: TGTGCCAGCAGCGGGGGACAGGTCTGGGAGCAGTACTTC. Translated, it gives CASSGGQVWEQYF.

In its sample, this clone was seen a few times. The V and J genes are TRBV7-8 and TRBJ1-4; D is undetermined. CDR1 SGHVS and CDR2 FQNEAQ come from the germline V gene. V was clipped by 5 bases and J by 7 bases, with 11 bases between them. The CDR3 is 13 residues long. The CDR3 coding sequence is TGTGCCAGCAGCCTAAGCTTGCGTGAAAAACTGTTTTTT. It specifies CASSLSLREKLFF.

The chain links TRBV11-2 to TRBJ2-1; possible D gene TRBD1, 6 bases. The CDR3 runs to 16 residues. V shed 4 bases and J shed 1 base, with 14 bases lying between them. CDR1 is SGHAT, CDR2 FQNNGV, per germline. CDR3 sequence (DNA): TGTGCCAGCAGCTCGTCCGGGACAACTTCCTACAATGAGCAGTTCTTC. This gives the protein CASSSSGTTSYNEQFF.

This chain's CDR3 is CASSAGQGNTEAFF. CDR3 DNA sequence: TGTGCCAGCAGCGCAGGACAGGGGAACACTGAAGCTTTCTTT. The rearrangement uses TRBV7-3 and TRBJ1-1; 8 nucleotides match TRBD1. Trimming at V came to 5 bases and at J to 1 base, leaving 3 bases not matched to a gene. This CDR3 is 14 amino acids long. Germline CDR1 reads SGHTA; CDR2 reads FQGTGA.

The V call is TRBV30, the J call TRBJ1-2; the match to TRBD1 covers 8 bases. This CDR3 comprises 13 residues. The germline V gene encodes CDR1 GTSNPN and CDR2 SVGIG (reference sequence). After removal of 1 base from V and 4 bases from J, the junction contained 2 bases not matched to a gene. CDR3 sequence reads: CAWSGGTGYGYTF. For the CDR3, the DNA is TGTGCCTGGAGTGGGGGGACAGGCTATGGCTACACCTTC.

The genes are TRBV18 and TRBJ1-4, with 7 bases identical to TRBD1. This CDR3 has 18 amino acids. Germline V gene lookup returns CDR1 KGHSH and CDR2 LQKENI. The V gene end was trimmed by 4 bases and the J gene end by 6 bases; junction bases not matched to a gene: 17. The CDR3 here is CASSLRQGHREMHEKLFF. CDR3 nucleotides: TGTGCCAGCTCACTCCGACAGGGCCACCGGGAAATGCATGAAAAACTGTTTTTT.

The chain is built from TRBV4-1 and TRBJ1-6; D is uncertain. Germline V gene sequence: CDR1 MGHRA, CDR2 YSYEKL. V was pared by 0 bases and J by 2 bases, with 11 bases between. The CDR3 sequence is 17 residues long. Written as DNA, the CDR3 is TGCGCCAGCAGCCAAGAACCTCACAGAGCCTATAATTCACCCCTCCACTTT. Translation: CASSQEPHRAYNSPLHF.

The CDR3 bases are TGTGCCAGTAGTTCGGCAGGCGTCTCACCCCTCCACTTT. This encodes CASSSAGVSPLHF. V gene TRBV19 combines with J gene TRBJ1-6; D is unclear. Germline V gene data show CDR1 as LNHDA and CDR2 as SQIVND (reference sequence). Trimming pared 5 bases from V and 10 bases from J, leaving 12 bases between. This CDR3 contains 13 residues.

The rearrangement joins TRBV7-5 to TRBJ2-7; the D call TRBD2 from the table was never checked on the DNA. TRBV7-5 is assigned pseudogene status. CDR3 length: 18 residues. The CDR3 nucleotides are TGTGTCAGAAGCCCAAATTCGTGCGGGACTCGTAAATCCTACGAGCAGTACTTC. Encoded protein: CVRSPNSCGTRKSYEQYF.

This clone was seen once. V gene TRBV7-8 combines with J gene TRBJ2-7, with 9 bases matching TRBD1. CDR3 size: 16 residues. V trimming: 2 bases; J trimming: 3 bases; junction bases outside the gene matches: 8. CDR1 is SGHVS and CDR2 is FQNEAQ in the germline V gene. The CDR3 here is CASSLLAGQGIYEQYF. The CDR3 bases are TGTGCCAGCAGCTTATTGGCGGGACAGGGTATCTACGAGCAGTACTTC.

This rearrangement joins TRBV9 to TRBJ2-1, with 9 positions matching TRBD2. V dropped 4 bases and J dropped 4; count of bases not matched to a gene: 6. CDR1 SGDLS and CDR2 YYNGEE come from the germline V gene. This CDR3 spans 15 amino acids. CDR3 amino acids: CASSYLSGGYNEQFF. The CDR3 DNA sequence: TGTGCCAGCAGCTACCTTAGCGGGGGATACAATGAGCAGTTCTTC.

The chain joins TRBV9 to TRBJ1-2, with 8 bases identical to TRBD1. The CDR3 runs to 16 residues. The V gene's germline CDR1 is SGDLS and CDR2 YYNGEE. Trimming cost V 0 bases and J 6 bases; bases outside gene matches: 10. CDR3 sequence: CASSVGGTGDRHGYTF. The CDR3 DNA follows: TGTGCCAGCAGCGTAGGAGGGACGGGGGACAGGCATGGCTACACCTTC.

The chain has TRBV4-2 and TRBJ1-2, with no clear D. Trimming cost V 0 bases and J 8 bases, with 16 bases left between them. In germline, CDR1 is LGHNA, CDR2 YNFKEQ. The length of the CDR3 is 15 residues. CDR3: CASSQDPVEVWGYTF. Written as DNA, the CDR3 is TGTGCCAGCAGCCAAGATCCCGTAGAGGTATGGGGCTACACCTTC.

Remarks on this clone: At one boundary the junction diverges from the germline segment, which might be a read error. The chain joins TRBV6-6 to TRBJ1-5, with 7 bases matching TRBD1. Germline assignment: CDR1 MNHNY and CDR2 SVGAGI (reference sequence). CDR3 length equals 15 residues. For the CDR3, the DNA is TGTGCCAGCAGTTTCTCGGACAGGCCTAATCAGTCCCAGCATTTT. Its translation: CASSFSDRPNQSQHF.

The chain has TRBV9 and TRBJ2-7, with 10 nucleotides matching TRBD1. V lost 4 bases to trimming and J lost 6 bases; unmatched junction nucleotides: 7. This CDR3 has 14 residues. From germline, CDR1 is SGDLS and CDR2 YYNGEE. The CDR3 is CASSPRTGGGEQYF. The CDR3 DNA is TGTGCCAGCAGCCCTCGGACAGGGGGTGGCGAGCAGTACTTC. The whole variable domain, filled in from reference TRBV9 and TRBJ2-7, reads DSGVTQTPKHLITATGQRVTLRCSPRSGDLSVYWYQQSLDQGLQFLIQYYNGEERAKGNILERFSAQQFPDLHSELNLSSLELGDSALYFCASSPRTGGGEQYFGPGTRLTVT.

The chain carries TRBV6-5 and TRBJ2-5; 13 bases map to TRBD2. This CDR3 has 13 amino acids. Germline V gene lookup returns CDR1 MNHEY and CDR2 SVGAGI. The V segment lost 2 bases and the J segment 13 bases; nucleotides outside the gene matches: 4. Written as DNA, the CDR3 is TGTGCCAGCAGTTACGTGACTAGCGGGGGGATGTACTTC. This translates into CASSYVTSGGMYF.

In this sample, this clone turned up once. This rearrangement joins TRBV7-3 to TRBJ1-6, with 9 bases lining up with TRBD1. The CDR3 spans 15 residues. Germline CDR1 and CDR2: SGHTA and FQGTGA. V trimming: 5 bases; J trimming: 8 bases; junction bases outside the gene matches: 7. This chain's CDR3 is CASSKTGGVDSPLHF. CDR3 coding DNA: TGTGCCAGCAGCAAAACAGGGGGCGTTGATTCACCCCTCCACTTT.